The sequence of this T cell receptor (beta chain) was determined in a study of control samples from healthy donors and cancer patients. The protocol was immunoSEQ multiplex PCR, while the TCRdb copy is restricted to in-frame clones and leaves out a portion. The sample lists tens of thousands of clones; about 94% were seen once. Trimming removed 2 bases from V and 1 base from J, with 3 bases in between. This CDR3 is 12 amino acids long. CDR1 SGHNT and CDR2 YENEEA come from the germline V gene. Sequencing was performed on blood. V and J are TRBV11-3 and TRBJ2-7; D not certain. The receptor was isolated from a man in his 60s in good health. This CDR3 is CASSLSSYEQYF. In DNA form, the CDR3 reads TGTGCCAGCAGCTTATCTTCCTACGAGCAGTACTTC.